Included here is one TCR beta chain sequence, with context. This entry is derived from a study of cytomegalovirus exposure and HLA in healthy donors. In germline, CDR1 is KGHSH, CDR2 LQKENI. The CDR3 is 15 residues long. V was shortened by 3 bases and J by 0 bases, with 12 bases between the two germline ends. PCR used 60 Vbeta primers and 13 Jbeta primers. The repertoire was sequenced with immunoSEQ multiplex PCR; TCRdb's copy has only in-frame clones and lacks some. In the table there are around 190,000 clones, nearly 80% of which are singletons. Source material: PBMCs. The chain is built from TRBV18 and TRBJ2-7, with D maybe TRBD2 (6 bases). The TCR comes from a female donor in good health and CMV-seronegative. This chain's CDR3 is CASSPPGGISYEQYF. CDR3 DNA: TGTGCCAGCTCACCCCCTGGGGGGATCTCCTACGAGCAGTACTTC.